The T cell receptor (beta chain) under discussion was sequenced for a study of blood T cell repertoires in COVID-19. Study context: Acute and convalescent COVID-19 specimens originated in the United States, Italy and Spain.

Per the study methods: Reference gene primer amplification in the assay estimated nucleated cell counts. Data came from immunoSEQ multiplex PCR; TCRdb stores just in-frame clones and leaves some out. V, J and clone size reflect that table, while D and trimming were determined from the DNA. Of more than 150,000 clones detected, about three quarters appear once; the ten largest clones hold approximately 2.9%. V gave up 2 bases and J gave up 9 bases; unmatched junction bases: 7. This CDR3 has 14 amino acids. Germline CDR1 reads SGHDN; CDR2 reads FVKESK. The rearrangement uses TRBV14 and TRBJ2-1; the match to TRBD2 covers 7 bases. Sequencing was done on a sample of peripheral blood. The sequence derives from a woman of 80 years or more with active or convalescent COVID-19. DNA of the CDR3: TGTGCCAGCAGCCAACGGGGGGTTTGGGGTGAGCAGTTCTTC. This encodes CASSQRGVWGEQFF.